Here is one T cell receptor (beta chain) with its context. A read error may be the cause here, since a much bigger clone is one base away. Each sample had at least 6 million PBMCs isolated. The data belong to a study of blood T cells in healthy people across ages. The germline V gene has CDR1 SQVTM and CDR2 ANQGSEA. CDR3 length equals 11 residues. The use of a sample-barcoded 5' primer and a J-beta primer mix characterized a second PCR of 7 to 11 cycles. TCRdb re-called the 5' RACE reads with MiXCR, one entry per CDR3 protein. Counted here are some 1.8 million distinct CDR3 sequences, about two fifths occurring once; the ten biggest clones make up under 30%.

The receptor's source is a human donor in good health. Sequenced: blood. The chain joins TRBV29-1 to TRBJ2-4; 7 positions match TRBD2. The CDR3 reads CSAGGSPEQYF. CDR3 sequence (DNA): TGCAGTGCCGGGGGGTCCCCTGAGCAGTACTTC.